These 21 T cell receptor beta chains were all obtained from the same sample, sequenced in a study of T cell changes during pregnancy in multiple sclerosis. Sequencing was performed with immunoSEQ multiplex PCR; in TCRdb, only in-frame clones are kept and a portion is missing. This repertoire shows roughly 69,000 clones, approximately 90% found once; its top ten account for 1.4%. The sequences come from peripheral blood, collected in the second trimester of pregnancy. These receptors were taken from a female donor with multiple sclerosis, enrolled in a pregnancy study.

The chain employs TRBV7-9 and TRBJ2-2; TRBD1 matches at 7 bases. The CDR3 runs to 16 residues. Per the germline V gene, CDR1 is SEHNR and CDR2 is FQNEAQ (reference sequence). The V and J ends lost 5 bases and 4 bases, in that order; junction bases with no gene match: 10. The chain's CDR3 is CASSPVGQWITGELFF. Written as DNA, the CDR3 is TGTGCCAGCAGCCCGGTGGGACAGTGGATCACCGGGGAGCTGTTTTTT.

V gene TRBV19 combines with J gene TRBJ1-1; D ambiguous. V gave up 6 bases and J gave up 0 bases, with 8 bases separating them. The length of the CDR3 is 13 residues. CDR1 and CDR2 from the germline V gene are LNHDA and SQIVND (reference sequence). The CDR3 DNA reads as TGTGCCAGTAGCGGGGTATTGAACACTGAAGCTTTCTTT. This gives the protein CASSGVLNTEAFF. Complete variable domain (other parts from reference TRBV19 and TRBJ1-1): DGGITQSPKYLFRKEGQNVTLSCEQNLNHDAMYWYRQDPGQGLRLIYYSQIVNDFQKGDIAEGYSVSREKKESFPLTVTSAQKNPTAFYLCASSGVLNTEAFFGQGTRLTVV.

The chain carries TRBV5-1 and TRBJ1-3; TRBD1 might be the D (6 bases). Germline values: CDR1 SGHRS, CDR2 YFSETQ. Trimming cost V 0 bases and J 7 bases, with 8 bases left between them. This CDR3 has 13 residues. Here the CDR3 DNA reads TGCGCCAGCAGCTTGGACCAGGGGAACACCATATATTTT. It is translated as CASSLDQGNTIYF.

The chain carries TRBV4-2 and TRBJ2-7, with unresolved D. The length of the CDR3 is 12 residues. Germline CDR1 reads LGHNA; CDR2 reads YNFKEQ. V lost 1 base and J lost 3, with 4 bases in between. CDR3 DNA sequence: TGTGCCAGCAGCCAAGCCGGCTACGAGCAGTACTTC. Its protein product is CASSQAGYEQYF.

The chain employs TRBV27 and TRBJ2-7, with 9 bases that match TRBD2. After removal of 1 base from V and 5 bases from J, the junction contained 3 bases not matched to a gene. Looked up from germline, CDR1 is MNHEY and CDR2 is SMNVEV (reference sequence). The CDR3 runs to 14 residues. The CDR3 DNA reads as TGTGCCAGCAGTTTATTACTAGCGGGCCACGAGCAGTACTTC. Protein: CASSLLLAGHEQYF.

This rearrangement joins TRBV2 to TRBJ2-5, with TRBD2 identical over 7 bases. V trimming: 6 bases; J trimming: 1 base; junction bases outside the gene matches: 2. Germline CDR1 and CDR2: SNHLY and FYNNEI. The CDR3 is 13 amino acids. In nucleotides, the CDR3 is TGTGCCAGCAGGCGGGGGACCCAAGAGACCCAGTACTTC. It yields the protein CASRRGTQETQYF.

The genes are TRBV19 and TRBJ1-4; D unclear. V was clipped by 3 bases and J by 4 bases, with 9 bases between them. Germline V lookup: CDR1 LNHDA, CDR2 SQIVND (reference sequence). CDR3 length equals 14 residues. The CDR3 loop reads CASSIEGGNEKLFF. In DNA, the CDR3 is TGTGCCAGTAGTATTGAGGGAGGTAATGAAAAACTGTTTTTT.

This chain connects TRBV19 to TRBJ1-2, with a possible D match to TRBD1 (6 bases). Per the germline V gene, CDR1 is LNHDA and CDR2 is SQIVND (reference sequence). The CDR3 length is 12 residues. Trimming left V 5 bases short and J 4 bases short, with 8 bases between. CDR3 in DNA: TGTGCCAGTAGTTTACAGGGCTATGGCTACACCTTC. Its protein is CASSLQGYGYTF.

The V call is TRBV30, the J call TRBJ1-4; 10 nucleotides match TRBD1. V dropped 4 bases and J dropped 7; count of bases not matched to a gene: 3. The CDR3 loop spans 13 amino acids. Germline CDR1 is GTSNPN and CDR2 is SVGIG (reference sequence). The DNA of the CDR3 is TGTGCCTGGATGACAGGGGGCACTGAAAAACTGTTTTTT. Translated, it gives CAWMTGGTEKLFF.

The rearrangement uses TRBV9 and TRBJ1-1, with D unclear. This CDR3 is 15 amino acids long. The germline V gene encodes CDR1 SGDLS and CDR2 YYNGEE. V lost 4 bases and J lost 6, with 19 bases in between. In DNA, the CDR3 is TGTGCCAGCAGCCCACAGACGGGAGATCTGGCTGAAGCTTTCTTT. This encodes CASSPQTGDLAEAFF.

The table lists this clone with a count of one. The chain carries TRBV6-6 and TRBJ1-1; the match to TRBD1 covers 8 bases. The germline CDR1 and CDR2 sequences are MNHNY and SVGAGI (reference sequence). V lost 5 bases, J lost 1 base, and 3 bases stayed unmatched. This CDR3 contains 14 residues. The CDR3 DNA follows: TGTGCCAGCAGTGTCACAGGGGGGAACACTGAAGCTTTCTTT. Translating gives CASSVTGGNTEAFF.

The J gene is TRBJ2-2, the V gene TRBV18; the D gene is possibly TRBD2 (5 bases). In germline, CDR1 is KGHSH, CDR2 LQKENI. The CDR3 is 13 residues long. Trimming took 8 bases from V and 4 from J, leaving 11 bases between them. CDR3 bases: TGTGCCAGCGGTCCGAGGGTCACCGGGGAGCTGTTTTTT. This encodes CASGPRVTGELFF.

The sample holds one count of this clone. The CDR3 reads CASSLQGTNNEKLFF. As DNA, the CDR3 is TGTGCCAGCAGCTTACAGGGGACGAATAATGAAAAACTGTTTTTT. This chain joins TRBV7-2 and TRBJ1-4; perhaps TRBD1 as D (6 bases). V was trimmed by 2 bases and J by 4 bases, leaving 11 bases between them. The CDR3 is 15 residues long. CDR1 is SGHTA and CDR2 is FQGNSA in the germline V gene.

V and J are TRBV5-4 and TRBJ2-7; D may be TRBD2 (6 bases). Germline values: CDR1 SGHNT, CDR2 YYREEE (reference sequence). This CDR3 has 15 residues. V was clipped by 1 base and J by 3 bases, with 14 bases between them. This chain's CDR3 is CASSLSGVQYYEQYF. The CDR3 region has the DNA TGTGCCAGCAGCTTGTCGGGGGTTCAATACTACGAGCAGTACTTC. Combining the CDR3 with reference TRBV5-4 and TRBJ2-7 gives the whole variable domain ETGVTQSPTHLIKTRGQQVTLRCSSQSGHNTVSWYQQALGQGPQFIFQYYREEENGRGNFPPRFSGLQFPNYSSELNVNALELDDSALYLCASSLSGVQYYEQYFGPGTRLTVT.

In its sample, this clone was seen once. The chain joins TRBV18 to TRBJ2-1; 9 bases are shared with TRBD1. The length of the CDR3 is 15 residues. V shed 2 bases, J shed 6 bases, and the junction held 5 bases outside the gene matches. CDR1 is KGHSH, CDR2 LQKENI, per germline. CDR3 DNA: TGTGCCAGCTCACCAATCGGGACAGGGACCAATGAGCAGTTCTTC. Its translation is CASSPIGTGTNEQFF.

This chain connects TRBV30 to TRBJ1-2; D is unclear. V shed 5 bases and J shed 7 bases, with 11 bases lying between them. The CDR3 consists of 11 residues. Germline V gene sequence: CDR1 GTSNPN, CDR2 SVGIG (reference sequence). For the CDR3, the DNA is TGTGCCTGGTCGTTTTTGCGTGGCTACACCTTC. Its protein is CAWSFLRGYTF.

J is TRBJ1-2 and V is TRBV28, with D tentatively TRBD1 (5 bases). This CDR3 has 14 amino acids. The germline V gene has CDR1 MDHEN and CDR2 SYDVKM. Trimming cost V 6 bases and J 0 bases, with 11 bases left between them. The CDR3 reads CASSSSGANYGYTF. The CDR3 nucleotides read TGTGCCAGCAGCTCTTCGGGGGCTAACTATGGCTACACCTTC.

Here the CDR3 DNA reads TGTGCCAGTAGTATCAACAGGGGAGAGACCCAGTACTTC. Encoded protein: CASSINRGETQYF. The rearrangement uses TRBV19 and TRBJ2-5; 7 nucleotides line up with TRBD1. Trimming at V came to 3 bases and at J to 4 bases, leaving 2 bases not matched to a gene. Germline V gene sequence: CDR1 LNHDA, CDR2 SQIVND (reference sequence). The CDR3 sequence is 13 residues long.

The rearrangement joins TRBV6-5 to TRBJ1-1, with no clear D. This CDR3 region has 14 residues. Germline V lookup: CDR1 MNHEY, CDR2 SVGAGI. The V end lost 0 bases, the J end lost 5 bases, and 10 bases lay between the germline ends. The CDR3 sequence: CASSYSSVGTEAFF. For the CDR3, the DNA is TGTGCCAGCAGTTACTCGAGCGTGGGTACTGAAGCTTTCTTT.

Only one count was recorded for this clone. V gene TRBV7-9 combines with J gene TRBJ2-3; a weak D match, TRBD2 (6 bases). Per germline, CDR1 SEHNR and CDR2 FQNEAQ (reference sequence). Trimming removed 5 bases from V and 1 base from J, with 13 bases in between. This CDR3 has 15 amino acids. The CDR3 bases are TGTGCCAGCAGCCGTCGGGCTAGCGGCACAGATACGCAGTATTTT. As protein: CASSRRASGTDTQYF.

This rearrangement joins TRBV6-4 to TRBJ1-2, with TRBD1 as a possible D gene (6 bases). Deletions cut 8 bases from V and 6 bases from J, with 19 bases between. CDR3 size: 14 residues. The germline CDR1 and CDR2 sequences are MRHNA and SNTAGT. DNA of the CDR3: TGTGCCAGCCTTTTCGGACAGATGTTTCATGGCTACACCTTC. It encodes CASLFGQMFHGYTF.